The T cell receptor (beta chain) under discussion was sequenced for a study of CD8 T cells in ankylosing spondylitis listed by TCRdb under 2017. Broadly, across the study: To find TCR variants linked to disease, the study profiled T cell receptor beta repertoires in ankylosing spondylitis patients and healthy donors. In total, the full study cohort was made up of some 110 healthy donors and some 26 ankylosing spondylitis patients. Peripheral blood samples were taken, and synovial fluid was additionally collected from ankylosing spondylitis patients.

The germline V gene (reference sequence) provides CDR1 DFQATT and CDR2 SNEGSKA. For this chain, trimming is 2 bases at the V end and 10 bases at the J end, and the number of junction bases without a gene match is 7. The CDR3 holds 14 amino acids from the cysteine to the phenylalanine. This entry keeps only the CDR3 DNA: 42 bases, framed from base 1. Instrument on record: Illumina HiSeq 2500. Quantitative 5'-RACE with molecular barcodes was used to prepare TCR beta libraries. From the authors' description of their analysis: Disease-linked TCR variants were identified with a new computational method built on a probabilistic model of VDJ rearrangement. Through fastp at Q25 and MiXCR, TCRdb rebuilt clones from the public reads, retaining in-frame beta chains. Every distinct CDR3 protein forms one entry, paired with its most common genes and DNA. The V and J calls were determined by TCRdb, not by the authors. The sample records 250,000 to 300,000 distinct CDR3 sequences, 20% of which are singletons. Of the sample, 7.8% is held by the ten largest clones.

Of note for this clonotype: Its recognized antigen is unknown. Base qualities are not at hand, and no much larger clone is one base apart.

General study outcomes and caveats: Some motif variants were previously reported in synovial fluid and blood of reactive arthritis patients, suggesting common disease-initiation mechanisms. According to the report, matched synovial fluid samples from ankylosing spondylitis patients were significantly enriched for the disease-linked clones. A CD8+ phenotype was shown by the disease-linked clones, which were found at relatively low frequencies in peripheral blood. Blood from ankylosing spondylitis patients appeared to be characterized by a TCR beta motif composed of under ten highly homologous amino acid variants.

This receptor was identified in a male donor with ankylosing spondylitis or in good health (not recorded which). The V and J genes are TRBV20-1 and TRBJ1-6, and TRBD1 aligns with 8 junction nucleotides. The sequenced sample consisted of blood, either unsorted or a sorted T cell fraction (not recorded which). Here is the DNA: TGCAGTGCTAGAAAGCAGGGGGCGGGCTCACCCCTCCACTTT. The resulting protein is CSARKQGAGSPLHF.